This TCR beta chain emerged from a study of radiotherapy plus CTLA-4 blockade in lung cancer. Across the study: Around a sixth of patients responded objectively, and roughly 31% achieved disease control.

Measured with immunoSEQ multiplex PCR; TCRdb has only the in-frame clones, and not every one. The top ten hold about 8% of the sample, which has approximately 52,000 clones, roughly 83% seen once. In germline, CDR1 is MNHEY, CDR2 SVGAGI. This CDR3 spans 15 amino acids. V shed 6 bases and J 1 base; nucleotides not matched to a gene: 4. This clone was observed a handful of times. Its cognate antigen is unknown. General study results and limits: In blood, tumor-derived TCR clones expanded after radiotherapy plus ipilimumab.

The starting material was peripheral blood, obtained from a patient treated with radiotherapy plus ipilimumab. This clonotype was sampled from a human donor with non-small cell lung cancer who had a complete response to radiotherapy plus ipilimumab. The chain is built from TRBV6-5 and TRBJ2-4; 9 bases fit TRBD2. CDR3 protein: CASSVAGDAKNIQYF. CDR3 nucleotide sequence: TGTGCCAGCAGCGTAGCGGGGGACGCCAAAAACATTCAGTACTTC.